These 15 T cell receptor beta chains were sequenced from one sample in a study of cytomegalovirus exposure and HLA in healthy donors. Use of 60 Vbeta and 13 Jbeta primers characterized the PCR. Assay used: immunoSEQ multiplex PCR; TCRdb lists only in-frame clones, some missing. The profile covers 75,000 to 90,000 clones, with roughly 70% appearing a single time and about a fifth taken by the ten largest. Sequencing was done on a sample of PBMCs. The receptors come from a man aged 30 to 39 in good health and CMV-seropositive.

This chain links TRBV5-1 with TRBJ2-5; D call uncertain. The CDR3 spans 15 residues. CDR1 is SGHRS and CDR2 is YFSETQ in the germline V gene. Deletions cut 0 bases from V and 2 bases from J, with 11 bases between. For the CDR3, the DNA is TGCGCCAGCAGCTTGGGTGTGACAACTCAAGAGACCCAGTACTTC. This translates into CASSLGVTTQETQYF.

The rearrangement uses TRBV30 and TRBJ1-4; TRBD1 matches 7 bases. The CDR3 consists of 16 residues. In germline, CDR1 is GTSNPN, CDR2 SVGIG (reference sequence). V lost 3 bases, J lost 3 bases, and 10 bases stayed unmatched. The CDR3, as DNA: TGTGCCTGGAGCTCCCCCTGGGACAGACCTAATGAAAAACTGTTTTTT. Protein: CAWSSPWDRPNEKLFF.

The gene calls are TRBV29-1 and TRBJ2-1, with 10 bases matching TRBD2. Germline loops: CDR1 SQVTM, CDR2 ANQGSEA. This CDR3 has 16 amino acids. Losses at the gene ends were 6 bases for V and 1 base for J; bases not matched to a gene: 9. The CDR3 bases are TGCAGCGTAGAGAGTCTAGCGGGGGTATCCTACAATGAGCAGTTCTTC. It is translated as CSVESLAGVSYNEQFF.

In its sample, this clone was seen once. The chain uses TRBV30 and TRBJ2-2, with D possibly TRBD1 on 5 matching bases. The CDR3 covers 14 residues. The germline CDR1 and CDR2 sequences are GTSNPN and SVGIG (reference sequence). The V gene lost 1 base and the J gene lost 2 bases, with 8 bases spanning the gap. The CDR3 coding sequence is TGTGCCTGGAGTGACAGGTTAAACACCGGGGAGCTGTTTTTT. Protein sequence: CAWSDRLNTGELFF.

This chain uses TRBV6-4 with TRBJ2-2, with D perhaps TRBD2 (6 bases). CDR3 size: 13 residues. The V and J ends lost 6 bases and 7 bases respectively, with 12 bases between them. Germline-derived CDR1 and CDR2 are MRHNA and SNTAGT. This chain's CDR3 is CASRASEGGELFF. The CDR3 DNA follows: TGTGCCAGCAGGGCTAGCGAAGGCGGGGAGCTGTTTTTT.

V is TRBV20-1 and J is TRBJ2-7; D remains ambiguous. Trimming took 3 bases from V and 5 from J, leaving 8 bases between them. CDR3 size: 11 residues. Germline V lookup: CDR1 DFQATT, CDR2 SNEGSKA (reference sequence). The CDR3 coding sequence is TGCAGTGCTAGTAACAGTCACGAGCAGTACTTC. It encodes CSASNSHEQYF.

CDR3: CAISPRDRGANEKLFF. As DNA, the CDR3 is TGTGCCATCAGCCCCCGGGACAGGGGAGCTAATGAAAAACTGTTTTTT. The genes are TRBV10-3 and TRBJ1-4, with 10 nucleotides matching TRBD1. J lost 3 bases, V lost 6 bases, and 7 bases had no gene match. This CDR3 region has 16 residues. CDR1 ENHRY and CDR2 SYGVKD come from the germline V gene.

The V gene is TRBV6-1, the J gene TRBJ1-1; TRBD1 is a possible D gene (5 bases). In germline, CDR1 is MNHNS, CDR2 SASEGT. V was trimmed by 2 bases and J by 5 bases, leaving 15 bases between them. This CDR3 has 15 amino acids. CDR3 loop: CASSEFGGVSTEAFF. CDR3 nucleotides: TGTGCCAGCAGTGAATTTGGGGGGGTGAGTACTGAAGCTTTCTTT.

V and J are TRBV19 and TRBJ2-1; 8 bases are shared with TRBD2. V trimming: 3 bases; J trimming: 7 bases; junction bases outside the gene matches: 8. The CDR3 has 15 residues. The germline V gene encodes CDR1 LNHDA and CDR2 SQIVND (reference sequence). CDR3 sequence (DNA): TGTGCCAGTAGTATTAGAGTAGCGGGAAGGAATGAGCAGTTCTTC. This sequence encodes CASSIRVAGRNEQFF.

This chain uses TRBV7-9 with TRBJ1-1; TRBD1 is a possible D gene (5 bases). This CDR3 is built from 12 residues. Germline loops: CDR1 SEHNR, CDR2 FQNEAQ (reference sequence). V lost 9 bases to trimming and J lost 1 base, with 9 bases between them. The CDR3 loop is CASLQANTEAFF. In DNA form, the CDR3 reads TGTGCCAGTCTACAGGCGAACACTGAAGCTTTCTTT.

The J gene is TRBJ1-1, the V gene TRBV9; no clear D. This CDR3 comprises 13 residues. V was shortened by 3 bases and J by 10 bases, with 16 bases between the two germline ends. Looked up from germline, CDR1 is SGDLS and CDR2 is YYNGEE. CDR3 loop: CASSAYKRRGAFF. The CDR3 region has the DNA TGTGCCAGCAGCGCTTATAAAAGGCGCGGAGCTTTCTTT.

V gene TRBV7-8 combines with J gene TRBJ2-1; possibly TRBD2 for D (7 bases). The CDR3 contains 12 residues. Germline V gives CDR1 SGHVS, CDR2 FQNEAQ. Trimming removed 7 bases from V and 10 bases from J, with 14 bases in between. The CDR3 is CASNAGEGEQFF. CDR3 coding DNA: TGTGCCAGCAACGCAGGGGAGGGCGAGCAGTTCTTC.

This sequence joins TRBV28 and TRBJ1-5, with D perhaps TRBD1 (6 bases). Trimming left V 2 bases short and J 6 bases short, with 8 bases between. CDR3 size: 13 residues. The V gene's germline CDR1 is MDHEN and CDR2 SYDVKM. The CDR3 nucleotides are TGTGCCAGCAGTTTAGGACAGCGTCAGCCCCAGCATTTT. It yields the protein CASSLGQRQPQHF.

The chain is built from TRBV29-1 and TRBJ2-1; D is possibly TRBD2 (6 bases). CDR1 is SQVTM, CDR2 ANQGSEA, per germline. V was pared by 5 bases and J by 9 bases, with 11 bases between. This CDR3 contains 11 residues. The CDR3 here is CSVRGSGEQFF. CDR3 in DNA: TGCAGCGTTCGGGGGTCGGGTGAGCAGTTCTTC.

This clone was seen just once. The chain combines TRBV6-1 with TRBJ2-2, with D possibly matching TRBD1 (5 bases). The CDR3 totals 13 residues. V gave up 10 bases and J gave up 7 bases, with 16 bases separating them. Germline V gene data show CDR1 as MNHNS and CDR2 as SASEGT. As DNA, the CDR3 is TGTGCCACTTCACAGGCTATAGGCGGGGAGCTGTTTTTT. Encoded protein: CATSQAIGGELFF.